Below are 7 T cell receptor beta chains sequenced from a single sample in a study of T-cell reconstitution after alpha-beta-depleted transplantation in children. Unique molecular identifiers were incorporated into the prepared TCRbeta library. TCRdb re-derived calls from the PCR reads in MiXCR, one entry per CDR3 protein. The sample holds roughly 340,000 distinct CDR3 sequences, 15% to 20% seen once. Source: PBMCs, mostly from graft donor cells, taken 360 days after TCRalphabeta/CD19-depleted stem cell transplant. These receptor sequences come from a male patient between 2 and 9 years old who had a stem cell transplant for acute lymphoblastic leukemia, so the T cells may come from the graft donor.

This chain connects TRBV7-6 to TRBJ2-7, with 7 bases lining up with TRBD1. Germline trimming cut 5 bases from V and 4 bases from J; bases unmatched to any gene: 11. The length of the CDR3 is 15 residues. Germline CDR1 and CDR2: SGHVS and FNYEAQ. This CDR3 reads CASSRQGASTYEQYF. In DNA form, the CDR3 reads TGTGCCAGCAGCAGACAGGGCGCGAGTACTTACGAGCAGTACTTC.

This clonotype was picked up a small number of times. This chain connects TRBV20-1 to TRBJ2-1; tentative D call: TRBD2 (6 bases). CDR1 and CDR2 from the germline V gene are DFQATT and SNEGSKA (reference sequence). This CDR3 is 14 amino acids long. With 7 bases removed from V and 4 bases from J, the gap between germline ends came to 17 bases. CDR3 residues: CSVPRDLWYNEQFF. Here the CDR3 DNA reads TGCAGTGTCCCGCGGGACTTGTGGTACAATGAGCAGTTCTTC.

This chain joins TRBV11-1 and TRBJ1-3; tentatively, D is TRBD1 (6 bases). Per germline, CDR1 SGHAT and CDR2 FQDESV (reference sequence). This CDR3 contains 18 residues. Trimming took 1 base from V and 0 from J, leaving 16 bases between them. As DNA, the CDR3 is TGTGCCAGCAGCTTAGGGGGGCACAGGGAGAGCTCTGGAAACACCATATATTTT. This translates into CASSLGGHRESSGNTIYF.

This clonotype was seen a handful of times. This sequence joins TRBV20-1 and TRBJ2-1; D is possibly TRBD2 (5 bases). Trimming removed 6 bases at V and 4 bases at J, with 25 bases between. Germline CDR1 reads DFQATT; CDR2 reads SNEGSKA (reference sequence). The CDR3 contains 17 residues. The CDR3 loop reads CSAEGLSGSRAYNEQFF. The CDR3 DNA reads TGCAGTGCAGAGGGTCTGTCGGGTTCGAGGGCTTACAATGAGCAGTTCTTC.

This clonotype was seen repeatedly, ten times or more. The chain combines TRBV7-9 with TRBJ2-1, with a possible D match to TRBD2 (6 bases). The CDR3 has 16 residues. Germline V gene lookup returns CDR1 SEHNR and CDR2 FQNEAQ (reference sequence). Trimming removed 2 bases from V and 6 bases from J, with 17 bases in between. The CDR3 spells CASSLPRREESNEQFF. In nucleotides, the CDR3 is TGTGCCAGCAGCTTACCCCGGAGGGAAGAAAGCAATGAGCAGTTCTTC.

This rearrangement joins TRBV12-3 or TRBV12-4 to TRBJ2-3, with D hard to call. V was cut by 2 bases and J by 5 bases, with 5 bases left in between. The CDR3 consists of 12 residues. As DNA, the CDR3 is TGTGCCAGCAGTTTAATGGGAGATACGCAGTATTTT. It is translated as CASSLMGDTQYF.

The chain has TRBV9 and TRBJ2-1; TRBD2 agrees at 12 bases. In germline, CDR1 is SGDLS, CDR2 YYNGEE. V lost 0 bases, J lost 9 bases, and 4 bases stayed unmatched. The CDR3 has 15 amino acids. DNA for the CDR3: TGTGCCAGCAGCGTAGCGGCTAGCGGGAGGGGTGAGCAGTTCTTC. Translation gives CASSVAASGRGEQFF.